Below are 9 T cell receptor beta chains sequenced from a single sample in a study of beta chain features in type 1 diabetes. Findings of the study overall: For Type 1 diabetes patients, all four CD4+ subsets carried TCRB CDR3s that were moderately but significantly shorter.

Sequenced material consisted of expressed TCRB transcripts (all of the isolated RNA was reverse transcribed). Clones were read by immunoSEQ multiplex PCR, and TCRdb kept only the in-frame ones, dropping some. The table lists over 600,000 clones, around 12% of them singletons. No antigen has been identified for these receptors. The sample taken for sequencing was naive CD4+ T cells from blood. The origin of the receptors is a man aged 25-40 years with type 1 diabetes.

This chain uses TRBV9 with TRBJ1-1; D not certain. CDR1 is SGDLS, CDR2 YYNGEE, per germline. The CDR3 extends over 14 amino acids. Trimming removed 4 bases from V and 0 bases from J, with 10 bases in between. The CDR3 DNA is TGTGCCAGCAGCTCACAGATATTGAACACTGAAGCTTTCTTT. Translated, it gives CASSSQILNTEAFF. The entire variable domain, with the rest obtained from reference TRBV9 and TRBJ1-1, is as follows: DSGVTQTPKHLITATGQRVTLRCSPRSGDLSVYWYQQSLDQGLQFLIQYYNGEERAKGNILERFSAQQFPDLHSELNLSSLELGDSALYFCASSSQILNTEAFFGQGTRLTVV.

CDR3: CASSIKETQYF. As DNA, the CDR3 is TGTGCCAGTAGTATCAAAGAGACCCAGTACTTC. The chain joins TRBV19 to TRBJ2-5, with D unresolved. Deletions cut 3 bases from V and 3 bases from J, with 2 bases between. The CDR3 runs 11 residues. Looked up from germline, CDR1 is LNHDA and CDR2 is SQIVND (reference sequence).

The chain joins TRBV19 to TRBJ1-5; D gene ambiguous. The CDR3 sequence is 13 residues long. Trimming cost V 5 bases and J 3 bases, with 8 bases left between them. In germline, CDR1 is LNHDA, CDR2 SQIVND (reference sequence). The chain's CDR3 is CASSSGHNQPQHF. In DNA, the CDR3 is TGTGCCAGTAGTTCGGGCCACAATCAGCCCCAGCATTTT.

In its sample, this clone was seen a few times. The rearrangement joins TRBV7-8 to TRBJ2-5; D possibly matches TRBD1 or TRBD2 (5 bases each). The CDR3 is 14 amino acids. With 5 bases removed from V and 2 bases from J, the gap between germline ends came to 12 bases. The germline gives CDR1 SGHVS, CDR2 FQNEAQ. CDR3 nucleotides: TGTGCCAGCAGCCCCGGGGCCTATCAAGAGACCCAGTACTTC. Its translation is CASSPGAYQETQYF.

The sample holds a few counts of this clone. The gene calls are TRBV18 and TRBJ2-5, with TRBD1 as a possible D gene (5 bases). Germline V CDR1 and CDR2: KGHSH, LQKENI. V gave up 2 bases and J gave up 0 bases, with 10 bases separating them. The CDR3 length is 15 residues. CDR3 nucleotides: TGTGCCAGCTCACCAAGAGACAGCAACCAAGAGACCCAGTACTTC. Translating it yields CASSPRDSNQETQYF.

The V call is TRBV29-1, the J call TRBJ2-5; the D gene is possibly TRBD2 (5 bases). Between the trimmed V and J ends, which lost 6 bases and 2 bases, there was a span of 10 bases. CDR1 is SQVTM, CDR2 ANQGSEA, per germline. The CDR3 covers 12 residues. The CDR3 sequence: CSVRGEQETQYF. The CDR3 nucleotides are TGCAGCGTCCGGGGTGAGCAAGAGACCCAGTACTTC. Supplemented by reference TRBV29-1 and TRBJ2-5, the full variable domain reads SAVISQKPSRDICQRGTSLTIQCQVDSQVTMMFWYRQQPGQSLTLIATANQGSEATYESGFVIDKFPISRPNLTFSTLTVSNMSPEDSSIYLCSVRGEQETQYFGPGTRLLVL.

The genes are TRBV30 and TRBJ1-6; D is ambiguous. Deletions cut 4 bases from V and 8 bases from J, with 12 bases between. This CDR3 region has 13 residues. The V gene's germline CDR1 is GTSNPN and CDR2 SVGIG (reference sequence). The CDR3 DNA sequence: TGTGCCTGGAATTACCAGGTGGATTCACCCCTCCACTTT. Its protein is CAWNYQVDSPLHF.

The chain is built from TRBV19 and TRBJ2-3; 10 nucleotides align to TRBD2. After removal of 4 bases from V and 1 base from J, the junction contained 5 bases not matched to a gene. The germline CDR1 and CDR2 sequences are LNHDA and SQIVND (reference sequence). This CDR3 has 16 amino acids. In DNA, the CDR3 is TGTGCCAGTAGTAGGATAGCGGGGGGACGCACAGATACGCAGTATTTT. Translation gives CASSRIAGGRTDTQYF.

The J gene is TRBJ2-7, the V gene TRBV7-2; perhaps D is TRBD1 or TRBD2 (5 bases each). CDR3 length: 16 residues. V lost 5 bases, J lost 0 bases, and 17 bases lay in between. Germline lookup yields CDR1 SGHTA and CDR2 FQGNSA. CDR3 residues: CASSPKRTLSSYEQYF. The CDR3 nucleotides are TGTGCCAGCAGCCCCAAGCGGACACTTAGCTCCTACGAGCAGTACTTC.